Reported below is one TCR beta chain. This sample was included in a study of blood T cell repertoires in COVID-19. About the research overall: Some COVID-19 samples were acute and others convalescent; all came from the United States, Italy and Spain. PBMCs, B-cell-depleted T cells, or T cells provided the cDNA or gDNA that made up the material.

In the original analysis: For nucleated cells, counts were estimated from reference gene primer amplification. TCRdb's copy holds only in-frame clones and misses some; the assay was immunoSEQ multiplex PCR. From that table come the V and J calls and clone size; the DNA was used to work out D and trimming. The table has about 120,000 clones, approximately 80% seen once. Looked up from germline, CDR1 is SEHNR and CDR2 is FQNEAQ (reference sequence). The V end was cut by 1 base, the J end by 13 bases, with 17 bases between. The CDR3 spans 15 residues. The rearrangement joins TRBV7-9 to TRBJ1-6, with D maybe TRBD1 (6 bases). Sequencing was carried out using peripheral blood. This sequence was found in a woman between 40 and 55 years old with acute or convalescent COVID-19. CDR3 sequence (DNA): TGTGCCAGCAGCTTAGTTCGGCAGGGGAGTATGCCCCTCCACTTT. It is translated as CASSLVRQGSMPLHF.